The source of this TCR beta chain is a study of human T cells and chemical hapten exposure. Between the trimmed V and J ends, which lost 3 bases and 4 bases, there was a span of 12 bases. Germline V gene sequence: CDR1 SQVTM, CDR2 ANQGSEA. The CDR3 contains 13 residues. TCRdb ran MiXCR on the RACE reads and lists one entry per CDR3 protein. The sample includes around 300,000 distinct CDR3 sequences, under 9% of them seen just once. Time point denoted: patch test 1, 2 weeks after DPC sensitization. Sample treatment: therapeutic diphenylcyclopropenone sensitization with weekly scalp DPC. Each donor was an alopecia patient between 18 and 70 years of age who qualified for DPC. In its sample, this clonotype was seen a few times.

The chain combines TRBV29-1 with TRBJ1-2; the D is unclear. The receptor was derived from a woman under 30 with alopecia areata. Some clones in this sample may be carry-over from other donors' samples. The source material was whole blood, sampled in connection with sensitization to the hapten diphenylcyclopropenone (DPC). Here the CDR3 DNA reads TGCAGCGTTGACAGCTACAGCGCCTATGGCTACACCTTC. It specifies CSVDSYSAYGYTF.